This TCR beta chain stems from a study of blood T cells in healthy people across ages. The study, taken as a whole, reports: It was found that TCR beta diversity correlated strongly with the percentage of naive T cells.

The CDR3 totals 16 residues. V was cut by 6 bases and J by 0 bases, with 17 bases left in between. The germline V gene encodes CDR1 SGHAT and CDR2 FQNNGV. Alongside a J-beta primer mix, a sample-barcoded 5' primer served in a second PCR lasting about 7 to 11 cycles. TCRdb ran MiXCR on the 5' RACE reads and lists one entry per CDR3 protein. The sample yields approximately 1,000,000 distinct CDR3 sequences, under 55% seen once. With regard to this clonotype: Its antigen is still unknown.

The TCR was taken from a woman aged 60-75 years in good health. The rearrangement uses TRBV11-2 and TRBJ1-1; D not resolved. Sequenced sample: blood. This CDR3 is CASSQERVRLNTEAFF. The CDR3 coding sequence is TGTGCCAGCAGTCAAGAAAGGGTACGGTTGAACACTGAAGCTTTCTTT.